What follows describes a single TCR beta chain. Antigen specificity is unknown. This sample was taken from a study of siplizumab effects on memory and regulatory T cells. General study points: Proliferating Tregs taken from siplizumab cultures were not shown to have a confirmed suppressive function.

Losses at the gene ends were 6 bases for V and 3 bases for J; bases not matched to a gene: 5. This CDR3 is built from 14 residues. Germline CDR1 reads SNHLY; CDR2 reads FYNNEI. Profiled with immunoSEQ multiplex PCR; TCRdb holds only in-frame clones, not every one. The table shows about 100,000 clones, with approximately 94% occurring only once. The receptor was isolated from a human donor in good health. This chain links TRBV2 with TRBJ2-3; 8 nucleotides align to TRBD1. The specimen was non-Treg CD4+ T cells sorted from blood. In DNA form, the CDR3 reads TGTGCCAGCAGGAGACAGGGGAGGACAGATACGCAGTATTTT. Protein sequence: CASRRQGRTDTQYF.